This TCR beta chain originates from a study of CXCR3-negative and CXCR3-positive naive CD8 T cells. The CDR3 covers 17 residues. Germline CDR1 is ENHRY and CDR2 is SYGVKD. General study results and limits: Similar TRBV-TRBJ gene usage was seen in naive CXCR3-negative and CXCR3-positive cells, but not in memory cells. Greater hydrophobicity was found in TRB CDR3s of CXCR3-positive naive cells than of CXCR3-negative naive cells.

A word on this clonotype: The antigen remains undetermined.

It was by 5' RACE with UMI labels that the TRB cDNA libraries were prepared. Following a re-call of the 5' RACE reads, TCRdb has one entry per CDR3 protein and lacks DNA. Here the sample table reports roughly 80,000 distinct CDR3 sequences. The TCR comes from a human donor in good health. Some clones in this sample may be carry-over from other donors' samples. Specimen: naive CXCR3+ CD8+ T cells from blood. Subset noted: CD45RO-CCR7+CD27+CD95- naive CD8+ T cells expressing CXCR3 (TNR3+). This chain connects TRBV10-3 to TRBJ1-1; TCRdb designates TRBD1, a call that cannot be tested without DNA. The CDR3 sequence: CAISEATSGTGLTEAFF.